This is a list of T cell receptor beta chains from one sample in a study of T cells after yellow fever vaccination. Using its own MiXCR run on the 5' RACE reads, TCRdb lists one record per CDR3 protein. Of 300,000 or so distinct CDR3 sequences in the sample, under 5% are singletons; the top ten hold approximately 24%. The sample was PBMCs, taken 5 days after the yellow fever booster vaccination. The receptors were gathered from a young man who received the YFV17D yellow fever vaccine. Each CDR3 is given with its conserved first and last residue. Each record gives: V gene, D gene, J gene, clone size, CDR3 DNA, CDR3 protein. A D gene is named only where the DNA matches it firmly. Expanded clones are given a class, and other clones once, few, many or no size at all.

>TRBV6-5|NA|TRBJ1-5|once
TGTGCCAGCAGCCGCTCCCAAAGCCCGGCTAGCAATCAGCCCCAGCATTTT
CASSRSQSPASNQPQHF
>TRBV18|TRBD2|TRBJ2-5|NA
TGTGCCAGCTGCCGTTCGCGGGGGGAAGAGACCCAGTACTTC
CASCRSRGEETQYF
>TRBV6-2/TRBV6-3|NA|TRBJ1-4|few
TGTGCCAGCAGTTACCGAGTCGAGCGCCTGTTTTTT
CASSYRVERLFF
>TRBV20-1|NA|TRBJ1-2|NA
TGCAGTGTGGTTGGGGGAACGGACTATGGCTACACCTTC
CSVVGGTDYGYTF
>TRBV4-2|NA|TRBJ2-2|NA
TGTGCCAGCAGCCGTGGAACAGTGCCGAACACCGGGGAGCTGTTTTTT
CASSRGTVPNTGELFF
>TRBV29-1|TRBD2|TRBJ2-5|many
TGCAGCGCCCAGGGAGGGATCCAAGAGACCCAGTACTTC
CSAQGGIQETQYF
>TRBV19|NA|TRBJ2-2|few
TGTGCCAGTCAGCCAGCTCTTGTCGCCGGGGAGCTGTTTTTT
CASQPALVAGELFF
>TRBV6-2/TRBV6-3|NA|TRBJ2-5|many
TGTGCCAGCAGTCAGGGAGGAGGAGAGACCCAGTACTTC
CASSQGGGETQYF
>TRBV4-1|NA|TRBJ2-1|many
TGCGCCAGCAGCCAGAGGGGAGGCTCCTACAATGAGCAGTTCTTC
CASSQRGGSYNEQFF
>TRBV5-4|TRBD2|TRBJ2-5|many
TGTGCCAGCAGCTTGGGACTAGCGCAAGAGACCCAGTACTTC
CASSLGLAQETQYF
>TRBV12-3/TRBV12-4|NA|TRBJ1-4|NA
TGTGCCAGCAGCCCGACAGGCTTTAATGAAAAACTGTTTTTT
CASSPTGFNEKLFF
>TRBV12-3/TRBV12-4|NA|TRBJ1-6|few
TGTGCCAGCAGTTTTGGGAGAATCGATAATTCACCCCTCCACTTT
CASSFGRIDNSPLHF
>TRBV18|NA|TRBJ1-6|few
TGTGCCAGCTCACCACCGAACCCAGGCTCCTATAATTCACCCCTCCACTTT
CASSPPNPGSYNSPLHF
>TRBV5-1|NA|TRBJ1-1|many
TGCGCCAGCAGCTTGGAGCCAGGGGAGGACACTGAAGCTTTCTTT
CASSLEPGEDTEAFF
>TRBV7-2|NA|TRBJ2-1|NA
TGTGCCAGCAGCTTAGGCTCCCACGACAATGAGCAGTTCTTC
CASSLGSHDNEQFF
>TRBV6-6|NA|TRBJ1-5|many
TGTGCCAGCAGTCAAGCGGGGGTTCAGCCCCAGCATTTT
CASSQAGVQPQHF
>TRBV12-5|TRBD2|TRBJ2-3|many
TGTGCTAGTGGTTCTGACTCGGGACTACCAGATACGCAGTATTTT
CASGSDSGLPDTQYF
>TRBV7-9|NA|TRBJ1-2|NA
TGTGCCAGCAGCGGGGGAGCGGGGCCACATGGCTACACCTTC
CASSGGAGPHGYTF
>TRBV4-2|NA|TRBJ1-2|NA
TGTGCCAGCAGCCAAGTTCCAGAACTAAACTATGGCTACACCTTC
CASSQVPELNYGYTF
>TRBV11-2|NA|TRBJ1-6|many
TGTGCCAGCAGCTTAGACAGGGTTTTCTCACCCCTCCACTTT
CASSLDRVFSPLHF
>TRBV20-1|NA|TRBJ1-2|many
TGCAGTGCTAGTTCGAACTATGGCTACACCTTC
CSASSNYGYTF
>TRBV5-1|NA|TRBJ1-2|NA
TGCGCCAGCAGCTTGGTAACCGGGGCAACGGGCTATGGCTACACCTTC
CASSLVTGATGYGYTF
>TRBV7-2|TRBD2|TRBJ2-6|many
TGTGCCAGCAGCTGGACTAGCGGGGGGGCTGGGGCCAACGTCCTGACTTTC
CASSWTSGGAGANVLTF
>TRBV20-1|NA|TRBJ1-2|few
TGCAGTGCTAGAGTTTTAAGGACTATCCTCTACTATGGCTACACCTTC
CSARVLRTILYYGYTF
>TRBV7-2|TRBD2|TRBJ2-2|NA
TGTGCCAGCAGCCCCCCCGGGGGGGTGAACACCGGGGAGCTGTTTTTT
CASSPPGGVNTGELFF
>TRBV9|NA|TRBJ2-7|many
TGTGCCAGCAGCGTAGCCGGGACGGATGTCTACGAGCAGTACTTC
CASSVAGTDVYEQYF
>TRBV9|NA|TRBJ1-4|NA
TGTGCCAGCAGCCCGAACACAGCGGACACCACTAATGAAAAACTGTTTTTT
CASSPNTADTTNEKLFF
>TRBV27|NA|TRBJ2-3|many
TGTGCCAGCAGCCTCCAGTTGGGTTTCACAGATACGCAGTATTTT
CASSLQLGFTDTQYF
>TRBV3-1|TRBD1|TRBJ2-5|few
TGTGCCAGCAGCCGACCGGGACAGGGACTCCAAGAGACCCAGTACTTC
CASSRPGQGLQETQYF
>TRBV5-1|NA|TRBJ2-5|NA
TGCGCCAGCAGCTCCCCCCCAGAGCAAGAGACCCAGTACTTC
CASSSPPEQETQYF
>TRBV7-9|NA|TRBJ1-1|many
TGTGCCAGCAGCTTAGTGCTTGGTCAGGCGTATGAAGCTTTCTTT
CASSLVLGQAYEAFF
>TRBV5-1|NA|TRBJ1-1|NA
TGCGCCAGCAGCTTGGAAGGGTTCGATGAAGCTTTCTTT
CASSLEGFDEAFF
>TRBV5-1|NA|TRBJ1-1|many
TGCGCCAGCAATGGGGGCCCCGGCACAGCTTTCTTT
CASNGGPGTAFF
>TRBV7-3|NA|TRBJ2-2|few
TGTGCCAGCAGCTTAAGTATGGACACCGGGGAGCTGTTTTTT
CASSLSMDTGELFF
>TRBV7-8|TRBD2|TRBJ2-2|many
TGTGCCAGCAGCTACTTTCTTCGGGGGGGCCCTACCGGAGAGCTGTTTTTT
CASSYFLRGGPTGELFF
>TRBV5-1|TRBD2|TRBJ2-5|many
TGCGCCAGCACAAGACTAGCGGGGGACCAAGAGACCCAGTACTTC
CASTRLAGDQETQYF
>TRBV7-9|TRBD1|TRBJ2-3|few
TGTGCCAGCAGAAAAGGGTGGACAGGACCGGGAAAAAGCACAGATACGCAGTATTTT
CASRKGWTGPGKSTDTQYF
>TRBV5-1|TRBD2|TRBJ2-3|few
TGCGCCAGCCGCCTCGGGGGGACCACAGATACGCAGTATTTT
CASRLGGTTDTQYF
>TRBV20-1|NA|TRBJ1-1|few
TGCAGTGCTAGGGACGGGGGCGTGAACACTGAAGCTTTCTTT
CSARDGGVNTEAFF
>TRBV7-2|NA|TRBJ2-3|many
TGTGCCAGCAGTACCGGGACCCCACGTGTTACGCAGTATTTT
CASSTGTPRVTQYF
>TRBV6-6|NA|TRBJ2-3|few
TGTGCCAGCACCCCGAAAGGGACGTACGCTAGCACAGATACGCAGTATTTT
CASTPKGTYASTDTQYF
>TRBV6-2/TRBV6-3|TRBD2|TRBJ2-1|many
TGTGCCAGTACCCGACTAGCGGGGGGGCCGGGGGAGCAGTTCTTC
CASTRLAGGPGEQFF
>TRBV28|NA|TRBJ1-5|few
TGTGCCAGCAGTCCCCGAAGGGGCAAGGGCAATCAGCCCCAGCATTTT
CASSPRRGKGNQPQHF
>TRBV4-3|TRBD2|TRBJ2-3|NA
TGCGCCACCCGACTAGCGGGGGGGCTGGGCACAGATACGCAGTATTTT
CATRLAGGLGTDTQYF
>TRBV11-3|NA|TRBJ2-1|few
TGTGCCAGCAGCTTAGAACCGAGCTCCTACAATGAGCAGTTCTTC
CASSLEPSSYNEQFF
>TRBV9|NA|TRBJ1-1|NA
TGTGCCAGCAGCGGGATAGAAGGGACAAAAGCTTTCTTT
CASSGIEGTKAFF
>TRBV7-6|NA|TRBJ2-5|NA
TGTGCCAGCAGCGGGTGGACAGTAGCGGAGACCCAGTACTTC
CASSGWTVAETQYF
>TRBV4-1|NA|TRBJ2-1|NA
TGCGCCAGCAGAGAACAAGGGACATACAATGAGCAGTTCTTC
CASREQGTYNEQFF
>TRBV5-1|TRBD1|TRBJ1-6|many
TGCGCCAGCAGCACGGACAGGGTATGGTCACCCCTCCACTTT
CASSTDRVWSPLHF
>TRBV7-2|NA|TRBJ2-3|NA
TGTGCCAGCACCCCTTGGGGGGGGCAGGCCACAGATACGCAGTATTTT
CASTPWGGQATDTQYF
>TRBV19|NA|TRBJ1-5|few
TGTGCCAGTGGTGGGGTGGTGGCCAGAGACAATCAGCCCCAGCATTTT
CASGGVVARDNQPQHF
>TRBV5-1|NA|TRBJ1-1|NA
TGCGCCAGCAGCTTGTCTGAACCGAACACTGAAGCTTTCTTT
CASSLSEPNTEAFF
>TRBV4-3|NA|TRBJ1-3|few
TGCGCCAGCAGCCAAGAGTGGAGCAGGGGAGGTGGAAACACCATATATTTT
CASSQEWSRGGGNTIYF
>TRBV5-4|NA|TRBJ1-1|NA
TGTGCCAGCAGATACGCACAGGGAAGTAGCACTGAAGCTTTCTTT
CASRYAQGSSTEAFF
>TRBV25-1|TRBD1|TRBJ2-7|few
TGTGCCAGCAGTGACCCGACAGGGGCTTTCTCCTACGAGCAGTACTTC
CASSDPTGAFSYEQYF
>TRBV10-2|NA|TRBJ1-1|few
TGCGCCAGCAGTGAAAGGGACACTGACACTGAAGCTTTCTTT
CASSERDTDTEAFF
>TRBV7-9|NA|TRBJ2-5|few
TGTGCCAGCAGCTTGGTCGTCCAGTACCAAGAGACCCAGTACTTC
CASSLVVQYQETQYF
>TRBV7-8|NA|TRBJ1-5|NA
TGTGCCAGCAGCTTAGCGCGACAGACCAGCAATCAGCCCCAGCATTTT
CASSLARQTSNQPQHF
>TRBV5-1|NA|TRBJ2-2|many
TGCGCCAGCAGCTTGGACGGGGAGCTGTTTTTT
CASSLDGELFF